This TCR beta chain was found in a study of T cell repertoires in cytomegalovirus infection. MiXCR was run by TCRdb on the reads, yielding one entry per CDR3 protein. The sample consists of around 450,000 distinct CDR3 sequences, 31% of them appearing once. As regards this clonotype: The antigen remains unidentified.

Findings and caveats of the study: The response measured ex vivo was dominated by TCR beta clonotypes (HLA-C-restricted and CMV-specific).

Germline CDR1 is MDHEN and CDR2 is SYDVKM. V was clipped by 8 bases and J by 5 bases; unmatched bases: 12. The CDR3 consists of 16 residues. The material sequenced was PBMCs. The rearrangement joins TRBV28 to TRBJ2-5, with TRBD2 matching 12 bases. The sequence derives from a human donor in good health (CMV status not recorded). Some clones in this sample may be carry-over from other donors' samples. CDR3: CASGYDTGLAGETQYF. CDR3 in DNA: TGTGCCAGCGGATACGACACGGGACTAGCGGGCGAGACCCAGTACTTC.